These 32 T cell receptor beta chains came from one sample sequenced in a study of T cell responses to AZD1222 COVID-19 vaccine. Repertoires were generated with immunoSEQ multiplex PCR, while TCRdb's copy carries only in-frame clones and drops some. Of over 100,000 clones in the sample, about four fifths were seen once. The material sequenced was peripheral blood, taken on day 0 of AZD1222 vaccination. These receptors were taken from an adult in good health.

J is TRBJ2-5 and V is TRBV24-1, with D perhaps matching TRBD1 (5 bases). Trimming stripped 0 bases from V and 3 bases from J, with 7 bases between. Germline V gives CDR1 KGHDR, CDR2 SFDVKD. The CDR3 loop spans 14 amino acids. In DNA form, the CDR3 reads TGTGCCACCAGTGATTTGGGCAGGGAAGAGACCCAGTACTTC. Protein: CATSDLGREETQYF.

The chain combines TRBV19 with TRBJ2-2; 9 bases line up with TRBD2. The J segment lost 5 bases and the V segment lost 7 bases, leaving 11 bases of the junction unmatched. CDR1 and CDR2 from the germline V gene are LNHDA and SQIVND (reference sequence). The CDR3 has 16 residues. DNA for the CDR3: TGTGCCAGTACCCCCCATAGCGGGGGCGATACCGGGGAGCTGTTTTTT. Its protein is CASTPHSGGDTGELFF.

The chain carries TRBV9 and TRBJ2-2; D gene unclear. Germline V gene lookup returns CDR1 SGDLS and CDR2 YYNGEE. The CDR3 covers 13 residues. The ends were cut back, 0 bases at V and 2 bases at J, with 2 bases in the middle. The CDR3 reads CASSVDNTGELFF. The DNA for the CDR3 is TGTGCCAGCAGCGTAGACAACACCGGGGAGCTGTTTTTT.

This chain joins TRBV7-2 and TRBJ1-2, with D uncertain. CDR3 size: 13 residues. Trimming pared 2 bases from V and 8 bases from J, leaving 12 bases between. CDR1 and CDR2 (germline): SGHTA, FQGNSA. The DNA of the CDR3 is TGTGCCAGCAGCTTACGAGGCTGGGAAGGCTACACCTTC. Residues: CASSLRGWEGYTF.

The chain has TRBV18 and TRBJ2-7, with TRBD1 identical over 9 bases. V dropped 3 bases and J dropped 6; count of bases not matched to a gene: 12. Germline-derived CDR1 and CDR2 are KGHSH and LQKENI. This CDR3 has 16 amino acids. This chain's CDR3 is CASSPRGQGGSAEQYF. CDR3 DNA: TGTGCCAGCTCACCGCGGGGACAGGGAGGATCGGCCGAGCAGTACTTC. The whole variable domain, remainder taken from reference TRBV18 and TRBJ2-7, is NAGVMQNPRHLVRRRGQEARLRCSPMKGHSHVYWYRQLPEEGLKFMVYLQKENIIDESGMPKERFSAEFPKEGPSILRIQQVVRGDSAAYFCASSPRGQGGSAEQYFGPGTRLTVT.

J is TRBJ2-1 and V is TRBV7-9; D is possibly TRBD2 (6 bases). The CDR3 covers 14 residues. The V and J ends lost 2 bases and 5 bases respectively, with 10 bases between them. Looked up from germline, CDR1 is SEHNR and CDR2 is FQNEAQ (reference sequence). CDR3 DNA sequence: TGTGCCAGCAGCTTAATGGGGGGTGACAATGAGCAGTTCTTC. Translating gives CASSLMGGDNEQFF.

This clone was recorded once. The chain couples TRBV25-1 to TRBJ1-5, with 11 bases aligning to TRBD1. Germline V gene sequence: CDR1 MGHDK, CDR2 SYGVNS. The CDR3 is made up of 18 amino acids. Trimming at V came to 9 bases and at J to 1 base, leaving 14 bases not matched to a gene. CDR3 loop: CARSRDRGIYGSNQPQHF. The DNA for the CDR3 is TGTGCCAGAAGCCGGGACAGGGGGATCTATGGGAGCAATCAGCCCCAGCATTTT. Complete variable domain (other parts from reference TRBV25-1 and TRBJ1-5): EADIYQTPRYLVIGTGKKITLECSQTMGHDKMYWYQQDPGMELHLIHYSYGVNSTEKGDLSSESTVSRIRTEHFPLTLESARPSHTSQYLCARSRDRGIYGSNQPQHFGDGTRLSIL.

The chain couples TRBV5-1 to TRBJ2-7; TRBD1 is a possible D gene (6 bases). This CDR3 is built from 14 residues. Germline CDR1 reads SGHRS; CDR2 reads YFSETQ. The V gene lost 4 bases and the J gene lost 2 bases, with 13 bases spanning the gap. The CDR3 coding sequence is TGCGCCAGCAGCGGGCAGGGGTCGCCCTACGAGCAGTACTTC. This encodes CASSGQGSPYEQYF.

The rearrangement uses TRBV15 and TRBJ2-7, with 9 bases identical to TRBD1. The V gene end was trimmed by 7 bases and the J gene end by 2 bases; junction bases not matched to a gene: 3. CDR3 size: 13 residues. CDR1 and CDR2 from the germline V gene are LNHNV and YYDKDF (reference sequence). CDR3 in amino acids: CATMDRGTYEQYF. The CDR3 DNA sequence: TGTGCCACCATGGACAGGGGCACCTACGAGCAGTACTTC.

The genes are TRBV28 and TRBJ2-1; no clear D. The CDR3 totals 15 residues. Trimming cost V 7 bases and J 0 bases, with 13 bases left between them. Germline V gene lookup returns CDR1 MDHEN and CDR2 SYDVKM. CDR3 region: CASTPSGSSYNEQFF. CDR3 in DNA: TGTGCCAGCACCCCTTCAGGTAGCTCCTACAATGAGCAGTTCTTC. The entire variable domain, with the rest obtained from reference TRBV28 and TRBJ2-1, is as follows: DVKVTQSSRYLVKRTGEKVFLECVQDMDHENMFWYRQDPGLGLRLIYFSYDVKMKEKGDIPEGYSVSREKKERFSLILESASTNQTSMYLCASTPSGSSYNEQFFGPGTRLTVL.

V is TRBV12-3 or TRBV12-4 and J is TRBJ1-5; perhaps TRBD1 as D (5 bases). The length of the CDR3 is 13 residues. Trimming removed 6 bases from V and 4 bases from J, with 10 bases in between. The CDR3 DNA reads as TGTGCCAGCAGCCTCAGGGAGAATCAGCCCCAGCATTTT. Residues: CASSLRENQPQHF.

The chain employs TRBV19 and TRBJ1-2, with 8 bases identical to TRBD1. V lost 4 bases and J lost 14; bases outside the gene matches: 15. Germline loops: CDR1 LNHDA, CDR2 SQIVND (reference sequence). The CDR3 loop spans 14 amino acids. CDR3: CASSTADRAAPKTF. CDR3 nucleotides: TGTGCCAGTAGTACCGCGGACAGGGCGGCCCCCAAAACCTTC.

The count of this clone is one. The chain combines TRBV27 with TRBJ2-1, with 12 bases lining up with TRBD2. J was trimmed by 4 bases and V by 3 bases; bases with no gene match: 4. The CDR3 loop spans 16 amino acids. Germline CDR1 is MNHEY and CDR2 is SMNVEV (reference sequence). CDR3 coding DNA: TGTGCCAGCAGTTTCTCCGGGACTAGCGGGTACAATGAGCAGTTCTTC. This encodes CASSFSGTSGYNEQFF.

The chain carries TRBV18 and TRBJ1-1; D may be TRBD1 (5 bases). With 2 bases removed from V and 2 bases from J, the gap between germline ends came to 15 bases. Germline assignment: CDR1 KGHSH and CDR2 LQKENI. The CDR3 loop spans 16 amino acids. The CDR3: CASSPTGNGQNTEAFF. The DNA for the CDR3 is TGTGCCAGCTCACCAACGGGAAACGGACAAAACACTGAAGCTTTCTTT.

The V and J genes are TRBV6-5 and TRBJ1-2; D gene unclear. V was clipped by 7 bases and J by 3 bases, with 6 bases between them. This CDR3 comprises 11 residues. Germline V gives CDR1 MNHEY, CDR2 SVGAGI. The CDR3 DNA is TGTGCCAGCACCGTGGACTATGGCTACACCTTC. This translates into CASTVDYGYTF.

The J gene is TRBJ1-2, the V gene TRBV6-5; D is unclear. Germline V lookup: CDR1 MNHEY, CDR2 SVGAGI. The V gene lost 7 bases and the J gene lost 6 bases, with 15 bases spanning the gap. CDR3 length equals 13 residues. The CDR3 bases are TGTGCCAGCAATGGAAGGGCGTTTAATGGCTACACCTTC. Encoded protein: CASNGRAFNGYTF.

This clone appeared a few times. The rearrangement joins TRBV27 to TRBJ2-3, with 9 positions matching TRBD2. CDR1 and CDR2 from the germline V gene are MNHEY and SMNVEV (reference sequence). The J segment lost 3 bases and the V segment lost 3 bases, leaving 7 bases of the junction unmatched. This CDR3 is built from 16 residues. The DNA of the CDR3 is TGTGCCAGCAGTTTGAGGAGCGGGGGGAGGACAGATACGCAGTATTTT. Its translation: CASSLRSGGRTDTQYF.

This chain links TRBV2 with TRBJ2-1; TRBD1 agrees at 10 bases. The CDR3 contains 14 residues. The ends lost 9 bases at V and 7 bases at J; junction bases unmatched: 9. Germline CDR1 SNHLY, CDR2 FYNNEI. The DNA of the CDR3 is TGTGCCAGAGGGAGGACAGGGGGTACGAATGAGCAGTTCTTC. It codes for CARGRTGGTNEQFF.

The chain is built from TRBV7-9 and TRBJ2-3, with D tentatively TRBD1 or TRBD2 (5 bases each). The CDR3 consists of 15 residues. V dropped 5 bases and J dropped 1 base, with 13 bases sitting between them. Looked up from germline, CDR1 is SEHNR and CDR2 is FQNEAQ (reference sequence). DNA of the CDR3: TGTGCCAGCAGCCCCGGGGCGGCGGGCACAGATACGCAGTATTTT. Translation: CASSPGAAGTDTQYF. Full variable domain (missing parts from reference TRBV7-9 and TRBJ2-3): DTGVSQNPRHKITKRGQNVTFRCDPISEHNRLYWYRQTLGQGPEFLTYFQNEAQLEKSRLLSDRFSAERPKGSFSTLEIQRTEQGDSAMYLCASSPGAAGTDTQYFGPGTRLTVL.

The chain has TRBV28 and TRBJ1-4; D is uncertain. V lost 1 base to trimming and J lost 8 bases, with 11 bases between them. The CDR3 totals 14 residues. The germline gives CDR1 MDHEN, CDR2 SYDVKM. The CDR3 loop reads CASSLFELREKLFF. The CDR3 region has the DNA TGTGCCAGCAGTTTATTTGAACTGCGAGAAAAACTGTTTTTT.

This sequence joins TRBV5-1 and TRBJ2-1, with D possibly TRBD2 on 6 matching bases. Looked up from germline, CDR1 is SGHRS and CDR2 is YFSETQ. V lost 7 bases to trimming and J lost 10 bases, with 21 bases between them. The CDR3 totals 14 residues. The CDR3 region is CASSWGEQTREQFF. Here the CDR3 DNA reads TGCGCCAGCTCTTGGGGGGAGCAAACTCGGGAGCAGTTCTTC.

Only one count was recorded for this clone. The chain has TRBV19 and TRBJ1-5; the D gene is possibly TRBD1 (5 bases). V shed 5 bases and J shed 4 bases, with 15 bases lying between them. Germline-derived CDR1 and CDR2 are LNHDA and SQIVND (reference sequence). The CDR3 consists of 15 residues. This CDR3 reads CASSLQGVLNQPQHF. The DNA of the CDR3 is TGTGCCAGTAGTCTCCAGGGCGTCTTAAATCAGCCCCAGCATTTT.

The genes are TRBV7-2 and TRBJ1-2; D gene uncertain. CDR1 is SGHTA, CDR2 FQGNSA, per germline. With 3 bases removed from V and 8 bases from J, the gap between germline ends came to 13 bases. This CDR3 has 13 residues. The CDR3 DNA is TGTGCCAGCAGCTTCAGCCGGGCCAACGGCTACACCTTC. It translates to CASSFSRANGYTF.

The chain recombines TRBV5-1 with TRBJ2-7; TRBD2 might be the D (6 bases). V lost 1 base and J lost 0, with 11 bases in between. The CDR3 spans 15 residues. The germline V gene has CDR1 SGHRS and CDR2 YFSETQ. CDR3 region: CASSLLAQSSYEQYF. The CDR3 bases are TGCGCCAGCAGCTTGCTAGCGCAAAGCTCCTACGAGCAGTACTTC.

The rearrangement uses TRBV6-5 and TRBJ1-4, with unresolved D. CDR1 is MNHEY, CDR2 SVGAGI, per germline. V lost 1 base and J lost 10, with 16 bases in between. There are 15 residues in the CDR3. CDR3 sequence: CASSYWTTAGVKLFF. The DNA for the CDR3 is TGTGCCAGCAGTTACTGGACGACGGCTGGGGTAAAACTGTTTTTT.

As concerns this clone: Mismatch with germline at one junction end may stem from a read error. V usage is TRBV7-9 and J usage is TRBJ2-1; TRBD1 aligns across 9 bases. Germline V gives CDR1 SEHNR, CDR2 FQNEAQ (reference sequence). The length of the CDR3 is 11 residues. This CDR3 reads CASSARDRALF. CDR3 coding DNA: TGTGCCAGCAGCGCCCGGGACAGGGCGCTCTTC.

The J gene is TRBJ2-7, the V gene TRBV6-5; D is unresolved. V lost 4 bases to trimming and J lost 6 bases, with 13 bases between them. The CDR3 has 13 residues. Germline assignment: CDR1 MNHEY and CDR2 SVGAGI. CDR3 bases: TGTGCCAGCAGTTCCCCGAGAAGGACCGAGCAGTACTTC. It encodes CASSSPRRTEQYF.

This clone came up a few times. The chain recombines TRBV7-9 with TRBJ1-2; TRBD1 matches 9 bases. This CDR3 is 14 amino acids long. Per the germline V gene, CDR1 is SEHNR and CDR2 is FQNEAQ (reference sequence). J lost 8 bases, V lost 5 bases, and 9 bases had no gene match. This chain's CDR3 is CASSGSGTGSGYTF. In nucleotides, the CDR3 is TGTGCCAGCAGCGGTTCCGGGACAGGGTCCGGCTACACCTTC.

This clone was found a few times. The rearrangement uses TRBV5-8 and TRBJ1-5, with 7 bases matching TRBD1. J was trimmed by 4 bases and V by 5 bases; bases with no gene match: 6. This CDR3 has 14 residues. Germline CDR1 reads SGHTS; CDR2 reads YDEGEE. As DNA, the CDR3 is TGTGCCAGCAGTATCACACAGGGGAATCAGCCCCAGCATTTT. As protein: CASSITQGNQPQHF.

This clone was seen only a few times. The chain has TRBV25-1 and TRBJ2-7; TRBD1 aligns across 8 bases. The CDR3 has 13 residues. V was clipped by 4 bases and J by 3 bases; unmatched bases: 2. CDR1 is MGHDK and CDR2 is SYGVNS in the germline V gene. CDR3 loop: CASSGTGSYEQYF. The CDR3 DNA reads as TGTGCCAGCAGTGGGACAGGGAGCTACGAGCAGTACTTC.

The chain recombines TRBV9 with TRBJ2-2; D is unresolved. This CDR3 contains 14 residues. V shed 0 bases and J shed 6 bases, with 9 bases lying between them. Germline V gene lookup returns CDR1 SGDLS and CDR2 YYNGEE. In DNA form, the CDR3 reads TGTGCCAGCAGCGTAGGTGGATCGCCCGGGGAGCTGTTTTTT. Its translation: CASSVGGSPGELFF.

The chain couples TRBV9 to TRBJ1-5; D possibly corresponds to TRBD1 (5 bases). CDR1 is SGDLS and CDR2 is YYNGEE in the germline V gene. CDR3 length: 16 residues. The V and J ends lost 3 bases and 5 bases respectively, with 18 bases between them. CDR3 sequence: CASSGPGGAGDQPQHF. Here the CDR3 DNA reads TGTGCCAGCAGCGGCCCTGGGGGAGCGGGGGATCAGCCCCAGCATTTT.